A few counts support the clone carrying this T cell receptor beta chain. These data originate in a study of CD8+ T cells in alopecia areata. V shed 2 bases, J shed 4 bases, and the junction held 10 bases outside the gene matches. CDR1 SGHTA and CDR2 FQGNSA come from the germline V gene. This CDR3 is 18 amino acids long. Once RNA had been extracted, it was reverse transcribed into cDNA to act as the sequencing template. Sequenced by immunoSEQ multiplex PCR; TCRdb stores in-frame clones only, minus some. The table lists more than 95,000 clones, 55% of them singletons, with 8% to 10% in the top ten. The source of this sequence is a human donor in good health. Sequencing was done on a sample of CD4+ T cells sorted from blood. The chain recombines TRBV7-2 with TRBJ2-7; TRBD2 agrees at 14 bases. This CDR3 is CASSLIGLAGGRPYEQYF. CDR3 bases: TGTGCCAGCAGCTTAATAGGACTAGCGGGGGGACGTCCTTACGAGCAGTACTTC.